This TCR beta chain derives from a study of blood T cell repertoires in COVID-19. Study-wide context: The study drew acute and convalescent COVID-19 samples from the United States, Italy and Spain. Sample material is recorded as cDNA or gDNA derived from T cells, B-cell-depleted T cells, or PBMCs.

In the source study's methods: Scientists estimated how many nucleated cells there were by amplifying reference gene primers. Sequencing used immunoSEQ multiplex PCR; TCRdb keeps in-frame clones, though not all of them. V and J calls and clone size come straight from that table; D and trimming were deduced from the DNA. Found here are around 150,000 clones, almost 80% of them singletons; the top ten hold over 9.5%. The CDR3 is 10 amino acids. V was pared by 8 bases and J by 8 bases, with 6 bases between. This chain uses TRBV12-3 or TRBV12-4 with TRBJ1-4; D might be TRBD1 (6 bases). Sequencing input: peripheral blood. This sequence originates from a man between 60 and 75 years old who had recovered from COVID-19. The CDR3 bases are TGTGCCAGCCAGGGGGAAAAACTGTTTTTT. Amino acids: CASQGEKLFF.